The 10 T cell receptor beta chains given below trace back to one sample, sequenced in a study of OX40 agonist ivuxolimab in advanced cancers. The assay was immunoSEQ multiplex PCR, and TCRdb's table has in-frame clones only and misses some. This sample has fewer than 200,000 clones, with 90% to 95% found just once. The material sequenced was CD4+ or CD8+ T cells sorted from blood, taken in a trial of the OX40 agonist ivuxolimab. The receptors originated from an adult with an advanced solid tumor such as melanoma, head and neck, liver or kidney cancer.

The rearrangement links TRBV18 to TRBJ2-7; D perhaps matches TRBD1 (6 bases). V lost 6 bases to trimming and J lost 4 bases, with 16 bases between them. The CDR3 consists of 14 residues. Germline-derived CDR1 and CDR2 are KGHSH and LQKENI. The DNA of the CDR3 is TGTGCCAGCTCGCTGGGACAAAACCCATACGAGCAGTACTTC. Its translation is CASSLGQNPYEQYF.

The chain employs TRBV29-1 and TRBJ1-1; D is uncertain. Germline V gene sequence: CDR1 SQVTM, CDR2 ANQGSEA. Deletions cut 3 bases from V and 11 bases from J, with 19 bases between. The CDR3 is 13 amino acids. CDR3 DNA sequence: TGCAGCGTTGACAGGCAGTTTCATCGAGGGGCTTTCTTT. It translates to CSVDRQFHRGAFF. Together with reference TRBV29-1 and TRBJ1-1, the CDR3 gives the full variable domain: SAVISQKPSRDICQRGTSLTIQCQVDSQVTMMFWYRQQPGQSLTLIATANQGSEATYESGFVIDKFPISRPNLTFSTLTVSNMSPEDSSIYLCSVDRQFHRGAFFGQGTRLTVV.

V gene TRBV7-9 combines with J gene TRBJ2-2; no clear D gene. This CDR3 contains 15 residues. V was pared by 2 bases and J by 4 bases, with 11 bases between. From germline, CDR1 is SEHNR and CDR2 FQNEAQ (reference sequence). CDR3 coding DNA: TGTGCCAGCAGCTTATGGAGTTCCTCCACCGGGGAGCTGTTTTTT. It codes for CASSLWSSSTGELFF.

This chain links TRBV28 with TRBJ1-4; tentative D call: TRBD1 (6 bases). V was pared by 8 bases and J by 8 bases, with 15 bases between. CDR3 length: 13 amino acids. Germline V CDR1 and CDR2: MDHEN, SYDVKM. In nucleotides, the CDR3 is TGTGCCAGCCTTTCCAGGGGCAACGAAAAACTGTTTTTT. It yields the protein CASLSRGNEKLFF. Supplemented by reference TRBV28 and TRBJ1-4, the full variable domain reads DVKVTQSSRYLVKRTGEKVFLECVQDMDHENMFWYRQDPGLGLRLIYFSYDVKMKEKGDIPEGYSVSREKKERFSLILESASTNQTSMYLCASLSRGNEKLFFGSGTQLSVL.

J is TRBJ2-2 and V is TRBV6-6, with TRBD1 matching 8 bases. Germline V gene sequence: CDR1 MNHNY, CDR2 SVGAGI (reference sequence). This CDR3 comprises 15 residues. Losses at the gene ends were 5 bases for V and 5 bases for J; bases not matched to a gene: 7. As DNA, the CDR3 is TGTGCCAGCAGTCGACCACAGGGGGTAACCGGGGAGCTGTTTTTT. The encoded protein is CASSRPQGVTGELFF.

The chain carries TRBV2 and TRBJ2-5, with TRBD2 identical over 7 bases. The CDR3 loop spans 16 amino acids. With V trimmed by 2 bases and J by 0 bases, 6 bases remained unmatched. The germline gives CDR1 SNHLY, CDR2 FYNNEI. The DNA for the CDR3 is TGTGCCAGCAGTGAACTCAGTCGGGGGGACCAAGAGACCCAGTACTTC. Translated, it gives CASSELSRGDQETQYF.

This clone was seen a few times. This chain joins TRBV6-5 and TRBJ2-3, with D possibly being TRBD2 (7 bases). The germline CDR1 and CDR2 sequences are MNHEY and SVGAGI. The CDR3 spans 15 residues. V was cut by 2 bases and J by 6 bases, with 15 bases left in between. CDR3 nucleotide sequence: TGTGCCAGCAGTTACCTGGGGGGGCGGAGGGATACGCAGTATTTT. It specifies CASSYLGGRRDTQYF.

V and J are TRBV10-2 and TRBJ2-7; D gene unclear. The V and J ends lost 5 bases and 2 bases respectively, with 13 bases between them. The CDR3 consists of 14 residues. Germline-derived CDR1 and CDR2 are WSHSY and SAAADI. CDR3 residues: CASSSTWRTYEQYF. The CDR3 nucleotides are TGCGCCAGCAGTTCCACCTGGAGAACCTACGAGCAGTACTTC.

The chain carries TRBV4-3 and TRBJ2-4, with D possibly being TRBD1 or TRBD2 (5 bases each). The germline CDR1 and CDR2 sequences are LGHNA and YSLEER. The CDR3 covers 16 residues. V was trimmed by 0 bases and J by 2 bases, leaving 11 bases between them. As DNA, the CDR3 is TGCGCCAGCAGCCAAGATCTCGAGGGGACCAAAAACATTCAGTACTTC. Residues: CASSQDLEGTKNIQYF.

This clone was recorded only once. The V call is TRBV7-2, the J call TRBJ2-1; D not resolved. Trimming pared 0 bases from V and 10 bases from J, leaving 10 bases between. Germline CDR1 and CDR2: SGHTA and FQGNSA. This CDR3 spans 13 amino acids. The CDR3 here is CASSLALGREQFF. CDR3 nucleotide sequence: TGTGCCAGCAGCTTAGCGCTGGGTAGGGAGCAGTTCTTC.